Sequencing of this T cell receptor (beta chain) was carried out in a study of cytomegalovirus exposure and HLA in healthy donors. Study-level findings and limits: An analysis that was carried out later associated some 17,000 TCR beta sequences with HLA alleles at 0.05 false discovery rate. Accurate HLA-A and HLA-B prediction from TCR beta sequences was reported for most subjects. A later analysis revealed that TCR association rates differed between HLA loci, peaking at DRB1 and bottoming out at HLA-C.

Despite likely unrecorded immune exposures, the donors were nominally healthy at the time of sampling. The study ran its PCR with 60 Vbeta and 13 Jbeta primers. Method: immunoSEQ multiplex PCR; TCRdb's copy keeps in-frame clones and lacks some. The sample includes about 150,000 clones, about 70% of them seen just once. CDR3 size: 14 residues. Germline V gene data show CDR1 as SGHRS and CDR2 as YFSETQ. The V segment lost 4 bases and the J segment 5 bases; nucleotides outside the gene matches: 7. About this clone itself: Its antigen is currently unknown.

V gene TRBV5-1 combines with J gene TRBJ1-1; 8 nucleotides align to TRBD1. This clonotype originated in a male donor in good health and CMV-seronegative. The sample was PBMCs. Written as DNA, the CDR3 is TGCGCCAGCAGCCCGGTTACAGGGGGAACTGAAGCTTTCTTT. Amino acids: CASSPVTGGTEAFF.